A selection of T cell receptor beta chains follows, all from one sample in a study of T-cell memory formation after mild COVID-19. TCRdb fed the 5' RACE reads into MiXCR, producing one record per CDR3 protein. The sample shows roughly 350,000 distinct CDR3 sequences, roughly 13% of them seen only once. Input material: PBMCs or a T cell subset sorted from them (not recorded which). These TCRs come from a man younger than 35 who had mild COVID-19 (a few samples of this study predate the infection). Cell type and time point are not known. Each CDR3 is given with its conserved first and last residue. D genes are given only for firm matches. Rows may omit the clone size; those that give it use once, few, many or a size class.

D: -; size: -; J: TRBJ2-2; V: TRBV7-8; DNA: TGTGCCAGCAGCCGGGACCGAGCTGGCGGGGAGCTGTTTTTT; CDR3: CASSRDRAGGELFF
D: -; size: -; J: TRBJ1-6; V: TRBV25-1; DNA: TGTGCCAGCAGTGTTAGGGGGGCAAGGTCACCCCTCCACTTT; CDR3: CASSVRGARSPLHF
D: TRBD2; size: many; J: TRBJ2-3; V: TRBV11-2; DNA: TGTGCCAGCAGCACGCGGGGGGCTACAGATACGCAGTATTTT; CDR3: CASSTRGATDTQYF
D: -; size: -; J: TRBJ2-2; V: TRBV5-1; DNA: TGCGCCAGCAGCTTGGCCTTAGGGACAATCACCGGGGAGCTGTTTTTT; CDR3: CASSLALGTITGELFF
D: TRBD2; size: -; J: TRBJ2-1; V: TRBV7-2; DNA: TGTGCCAGCAGCTCAAGACTAGCGGGGACTTTTTCTTTC; CDR3: CASSSRLAGTFSF
D: -; size: few; J: TRBJ2-2; V: TRBV12-3/TRBV12-4; DNA: TGTGCCAGCAAGGGCCAGCTCAACACCGGGGAGCTGTTTTTT; CDR3: CASKGQLNTGELFF
D: -; size: few; J: TRBJ1-6; V: TRBV5-4; DNA: TGTGCCAGCAGCTTGGCTCGGGGGTATAATTCACCCCTCCACTTT; CDR3: CASSLARGYNSPLHF
D: -; size: -; J: TRBJ2-7; V: TRBV3-1; DNA: TGTGCCAGCAGCCAACAGGGGGGCCCCTACGAGCAGTACTTC; CDR3: CASSQQGGPYEQYF
D: -; size: few; J: TRBJ1-1; V: TRBV7-9; DNA: TGTGCCAGCAGCTCCACGGCTACAGGACTGTTGATGAACACTGAAGCTTTCTTT; CDR3: CASSSTATGLLMNTEAFF
D: TRBD2; size: -; J: TRBJ2-1; V: TRBV5-1; DNA: TGCGCCAGCAGCGCCGGCGGGGGGTCGAATGAGCAGTTCTTC; CDR3: CASSAGGGSNEQFF
D: TRBD2; size: many; J: TRBJ2-2; V: TRBV7-2; DNA: TGTGCCAGCAGCTTAGAGGGACTAGCGGGGGGGCGCACCGGGGAGCTGTTTTTT; CDR3: CASSLEGLAGGRTGELFF
D: -; size: -; J: TRBJ2-7; V: TRBV5-1; DNA: TGCGCCAGCAGCTTGGCCCAGGGGTCCCTCTACGAGCAGTACTTC; CDR3: CASSLAQGSLYEQYF
D: TRBD2; size: many; J: TRBJ2-1; V: TRBV7-7; DNA: TGTGCCAGCAGCGGCGGGGGTGAGCAGTTCTTC; CDR3: CASSGGGEQFF
D: -; size: few; J: TRBJ2-3; V: TRBV27; DNA: TGTGCCAGCAGTACTAGGGACCCGCCAAACACAGATACGCAGTATTTT; CDR3: CASSTRDPPNTDTQYF
D: TRBD1; size: few; J: TRBJ2-1; V: TRBV12-3/TRBV12-4; DNA: TGTGCCAGCAGTGGTACAGGGGGCCCTGAGCAGTTCTTC; CDR3: CASSGTGGPEQFF
D: TRBD1; size: -; J: TRBJ2-3; V: TRBV12-3/TRBV12-4; DNA: TGTGCCAGCAGTCGTGGGACAGCCCTCGATTTTACGCAGTATTTT; CDR3: CASSRGTALDFTQYF
D: -; size: few; J: TRBJ1-1; V: TRBV29-1; DNA: TGCAGCGTTGGGAGACAGGTGAACACTGAAGCTTTCTTT; CDR3: CSVGRQVNTEAFF
D: -; size: -; J: TRBJ2-3; V: TRBV19; DNA: TGTGGGGGCGCCGGGCAGTATTTT; CDR3: CGGAGQYF
D: -; size: -; J: TRBJ2-7; V: TRBV14; DNA: TGTGCCAGCAGCCCCCAGCGGCCGGCAGGGGATTACTGCGAGCAGTACTTC; CDR3: CASSPQRPAGDYCEQYF
D: TRBD2; size: few; J: TRBJ2-1; V: TRBV9; DNA: TGTGCCAGCAGCGTAGCGGGACTAGCGGGAGACTACAATGAGCAGTTCTTC; CDR3: CASSVAGLAGDYNEQFF
D: -; size: -; J: TRBJ1-1; V: TRBV5-4; DNA: TGTGCCAGCAGCATTGGGACACGGAACACTGAAGCTTTCTTT; CDR3: CASSIGTRNTEAFF
D: -; size: few; J: TRBJ1-5; V: TRBV3-1; DNA: TGTGCCAGCAGCCAAGCTACAGACAATCAGCCCCAGCATTTT; CDR3: CASSQATDNQPQHF
D: -; size: few; J: TRBJ2-5; V: TRBV7-6; DNA: TGTGCCAGCAGCTTAAGTTCAGGGTTCCAAGAGACCCAGTACTTC; CDR3: CASSLSSGFQETQYF
D: -; size: -; J: TRBJ1-2; V: TRBV4-3; DNA: TGCGCCAGCAGCCGATCCTCAAGGGACCTGGGCTATGGCTACACCTTC; CDR3: CASSRSSRDLGYGYTF
D: -; size: -; J: TRBJ2-2; V: TRBV10-1; DNA: TGCGCCAGCAGCCGGGACTGGAACACCGGGGAGCTGTTTTTT; CDR3: CASSRDWNTGELFF
D: -; size: -; J: TRBJ1-1; V: TRBV7-2; DNA: TGTGCCAGCAGCCAGACGAACACTGAAGCTTTCTTT; CDR3: CASSQTNTEAFF
D: TRBD1; size: many; J: TRBJ2-7; V: TRBV10-3; DNA: TGTGCCATCAGTGGGGGGCGGGACAGGGCGTCCGAGCAGTACTTC; CDR3: CAISGGRDRASEQYF
D: -; size: -; J: TRBJ2-1; V: TRBV7-9; DNA: TGTGCCAGCAGCTTACTCATAGGGGAAGTCGATGAGCAGTTCTTC; CDR3: CASSLLIGEVDEQFF
D: -; size: few; J: TRBJ1-5; V: TRBV15; DNA: TGTGCCACCAGTGCTCCGGGTCCTTGGCCCCAGCATTTT; CDR3: CATSAPGPWPQHF
D: -; size: few; J: TRBJ1-1; V: TRBV4-2; DNA: TGTGCCAGCAGCCAAGAGATCGGGGGGCCCACTGAAGCTTTCTTT; CDR3: CASSQEIGGPTEAFF
D: TRBD1; size: many; J: TRBJ1-1; V: TRBV20-1; DNA: TGCAGTGCGCCGGGACAGGCGAACACTGAAGCTTTCTTT; CDR3: CSAPGQANTEAFF
D: TRBD1; size: -; J: TRBJ1-1; V: TRBV5-6; DNA: TGTGCCAGCAGCTCGACAGGGGTGAGTGCTTTCTTT; CDR3: CASSSTGVSAFF
D: -; size: many; J: TRBJ2-3; V: TRBV10-3; DNA: TGTGCCATCACCAGCGGATCTAGCACAGATACGCAGTATTTT; CDR3: CAITSGSSTDTQYF
D: -; size: -; J: TRBJ2-7; V: TRBV6-5; DNA: TGTGCCAGCACCAACCCTGGGCCCTACGAGCAGTACTTC; CDR3: CASTNPGPYEQYF
D: -; size: -; J: TRBJ1-4; V: TRBV27; DNA: TGTGCCAGCCAAAGGGGGACCGAACGAAGGTGGGGTGAAAAACTGTTTTTT; CDR3: CASQRGTERRWGEKLFF
D: -; size: few; J: TRBJ2-3; V: TRBV20-1; DNA: TGCAGTGCTAGTTCGAGGGACGGTACTACAGATACGCAGTATTTT; CDR3: CSASSRDGTTDTQYF
D: TRBD1; size: -; J: TRBJ2-1; V: TRBV9; DNA: TGTGCCAGCAGCGTAGTAGTAGCAACAGGGGGTCGGAATGAGCAGTTCTTC; CDR3: CASSVVVATGGRNEQFF
D: -; size: few; J: TRBJ2-3; V: TRBV5-1; DNA: TGCGCCAGCAGCTGGCTGACGGCGGGACTGGGCACAGATACGCAGTATTTT; CDR3: CASSWLTAGLGTDTQYF
D: -; size: many; J: TRBJ2-5; V: TRBV5-5; DNA: TGTGCCAGCAGCAGGGTGGGGACGGAAGAGACCCAGTACTTC; CDR3: CASSRVGTEETQYF
D: TRBD1; size: few; J: TRBJ1-6; V: TRBV7-9; DNA: TGTGCCAGCAGCCCCGACAGGGCGAATTCACCCCTCCACTTT; CDR3: CASSPDRANSPLHF
D: TRBD1; size: once; J: TRBJ2-5; V: TRBV5-1; DNA: TGCGCCAGCAGCTTGGGACAGGGGGTGGCGGAGACCCAGTACTTC; CDR3: CASSLGQGVAETQYF
D: -; size: few; J: TRBJ1-3; V: TRBV4-3; DNA: TGCGCCAGCAGCCAAGGGTCCGGGGCTGGGAACACCATATATTTT; CDR3: CASSQGSGAGNTIYF
D: -; size: few; J: TRBJ1-4; V: TRBV19; DNA: TGTGCCAGTAGGAAGGAAGGCGGAAAACTGTTTTTT; CDR3: CASRKEGGKLFF
D: -; size: few; J: TRBJ1-1; V: TRBV6-5; DNA: TGTGCCAGCAGTGCGTTAAGTGTATTGGGGAACACTGAAGCTTTCTTT; CDR3: CASSALSVLGNTEAFF
D: -; size: few; J: TRBJ2-1; V: TRBV7-9; DNA: TGTGCCAGCAGCCTGGACCCCCACTGGCAGCAGTTCTTC; CDR3: CASSLDPHWQQFF
D: -; size: -; J: TRBJ2-1; V: TRBV7-9; DNA: TGTGCCAGCAGCTCAGCGGGTCTTGGCAATGAGCAGTTCTTC; CDR3: CASSSAGLGNEQFF
D: -; size: many; J: TRBJ2-3; V: TRBV20-1; DNA: TGCAGTGCCGACGAACGAGGAACAGATACGCAGTATTTT; CDR3: CSADERGTDTQYF
D: TRBD1; size: few; J: TRBJ2-3; V: TRBV9; DNA: TGTGCCAGCAGCCCCCCCCCGGGGACAGAGAAGGATACGCAGTATTTT; CDR3: CASSPPPGTEKDTQYF